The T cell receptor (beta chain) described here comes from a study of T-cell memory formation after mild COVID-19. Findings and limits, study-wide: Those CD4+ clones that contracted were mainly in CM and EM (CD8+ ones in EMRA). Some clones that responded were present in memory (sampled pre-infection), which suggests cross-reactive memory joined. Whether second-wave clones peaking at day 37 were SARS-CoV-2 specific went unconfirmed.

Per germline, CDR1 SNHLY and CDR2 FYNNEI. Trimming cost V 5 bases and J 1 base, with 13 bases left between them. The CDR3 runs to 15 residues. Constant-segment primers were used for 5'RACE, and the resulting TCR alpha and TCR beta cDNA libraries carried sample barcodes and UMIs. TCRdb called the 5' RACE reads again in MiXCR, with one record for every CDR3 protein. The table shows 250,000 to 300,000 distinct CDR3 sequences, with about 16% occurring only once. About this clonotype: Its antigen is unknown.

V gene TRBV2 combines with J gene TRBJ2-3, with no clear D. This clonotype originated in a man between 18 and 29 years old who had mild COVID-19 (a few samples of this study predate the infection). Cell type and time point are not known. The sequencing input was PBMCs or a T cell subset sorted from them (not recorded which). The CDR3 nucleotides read TGTGCCAGCAGTTTCATGCAACCGGGCACAGATACGCAGTATTTT. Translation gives CASSFMQPGTDTQYF.